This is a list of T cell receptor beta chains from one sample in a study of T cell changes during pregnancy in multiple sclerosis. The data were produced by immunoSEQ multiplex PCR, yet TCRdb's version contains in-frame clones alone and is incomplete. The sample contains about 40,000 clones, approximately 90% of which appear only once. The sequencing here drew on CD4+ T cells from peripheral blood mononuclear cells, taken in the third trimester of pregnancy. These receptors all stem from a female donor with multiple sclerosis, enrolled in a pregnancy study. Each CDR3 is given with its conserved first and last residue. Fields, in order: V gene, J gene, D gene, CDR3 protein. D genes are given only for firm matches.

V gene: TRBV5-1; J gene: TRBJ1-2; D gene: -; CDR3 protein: CASSLGQQASGYTF
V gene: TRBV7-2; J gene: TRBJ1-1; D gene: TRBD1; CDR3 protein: CASSLGTGTHGAAIFF
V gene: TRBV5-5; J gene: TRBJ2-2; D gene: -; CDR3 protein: CASSSAGAGTGELFF
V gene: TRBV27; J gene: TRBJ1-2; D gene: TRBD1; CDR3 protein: CASSLFSTGDTDNYGYTF
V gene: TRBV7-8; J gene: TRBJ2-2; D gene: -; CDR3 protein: CASSPVRGFQTGELFF
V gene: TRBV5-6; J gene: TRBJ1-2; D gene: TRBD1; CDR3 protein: CASSLQGAVTSYTF
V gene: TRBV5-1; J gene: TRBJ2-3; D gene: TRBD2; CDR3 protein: CASSLGRSGRSDTQYF
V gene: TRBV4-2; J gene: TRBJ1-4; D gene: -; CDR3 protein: CASSLSLTGLDEKLFF
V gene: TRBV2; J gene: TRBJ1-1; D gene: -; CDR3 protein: CASSETGSDTEAFF
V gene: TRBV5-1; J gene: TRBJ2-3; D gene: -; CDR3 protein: CASSFAGRINTQYF
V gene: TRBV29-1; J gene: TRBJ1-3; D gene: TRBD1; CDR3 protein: CSVVQGARDTIYF
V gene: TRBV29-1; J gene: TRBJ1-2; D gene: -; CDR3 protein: CSAGGRGGYGYTF
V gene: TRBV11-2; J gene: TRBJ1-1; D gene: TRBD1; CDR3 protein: CASSPWTGVGTEAFF
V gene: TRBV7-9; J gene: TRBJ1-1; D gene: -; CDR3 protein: CASSLGPRGDTEAFF
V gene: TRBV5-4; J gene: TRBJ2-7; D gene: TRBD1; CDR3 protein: CASTASGTGTYEQYF
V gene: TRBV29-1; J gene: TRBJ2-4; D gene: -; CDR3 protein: CSAKIEDIQYF
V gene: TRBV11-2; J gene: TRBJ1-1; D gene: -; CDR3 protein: CASSPRGNTEAFF
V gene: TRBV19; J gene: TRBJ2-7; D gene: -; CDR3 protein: CASTRSWGPGAGVFEQYF
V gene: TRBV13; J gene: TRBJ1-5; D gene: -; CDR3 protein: CASSSHRAQPQHF
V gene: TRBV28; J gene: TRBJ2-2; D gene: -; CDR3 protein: CASSIRMLRDIAGELFF
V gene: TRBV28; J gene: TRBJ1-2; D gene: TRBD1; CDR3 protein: CASSQDRGRRGYTF
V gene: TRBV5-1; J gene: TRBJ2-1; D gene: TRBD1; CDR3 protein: CASSLAGRGQALGGYNEQFF
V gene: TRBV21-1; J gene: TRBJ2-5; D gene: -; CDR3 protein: CASSLPPRLAGVEQETQYF
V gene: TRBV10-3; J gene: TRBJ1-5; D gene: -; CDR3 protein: CAISDRGGNQPQHF
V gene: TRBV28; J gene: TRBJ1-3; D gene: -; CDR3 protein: CASSLRGEGSGNTIYF
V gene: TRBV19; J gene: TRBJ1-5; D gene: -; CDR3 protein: CASTEQGGRQPQHF
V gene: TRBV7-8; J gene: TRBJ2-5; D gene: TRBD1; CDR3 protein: CASSSRDSAWETQYF
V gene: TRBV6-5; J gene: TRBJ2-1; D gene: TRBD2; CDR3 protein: CATGGLAGGDNEQFF
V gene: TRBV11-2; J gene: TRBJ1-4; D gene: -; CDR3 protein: CASSFSQAMEKLFF
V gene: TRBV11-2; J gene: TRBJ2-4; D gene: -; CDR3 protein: CASSPYRSPNIQYF
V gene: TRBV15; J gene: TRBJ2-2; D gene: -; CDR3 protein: CATSRPFRSAGELFF
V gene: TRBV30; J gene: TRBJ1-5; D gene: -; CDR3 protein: CAWSKQTGHQPQHF
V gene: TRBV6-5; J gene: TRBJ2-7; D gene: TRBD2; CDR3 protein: CASRLRESNEQYF
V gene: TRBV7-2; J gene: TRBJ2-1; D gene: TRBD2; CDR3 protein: CASSLGVGRAYLEQFF
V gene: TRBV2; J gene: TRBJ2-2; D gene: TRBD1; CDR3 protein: CASRRDRDTGELFF
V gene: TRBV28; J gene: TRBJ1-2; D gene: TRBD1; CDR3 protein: CASTINGQGGGGYTF
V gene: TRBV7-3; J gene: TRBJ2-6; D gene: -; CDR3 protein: CASSPRGTDNSVLTF
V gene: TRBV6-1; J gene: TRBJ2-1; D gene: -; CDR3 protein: CASSSGRTTYNEQFF
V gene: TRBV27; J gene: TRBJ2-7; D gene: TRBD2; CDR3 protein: CASSPRGTSGNEQYF
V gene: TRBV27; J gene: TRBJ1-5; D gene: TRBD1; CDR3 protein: CASRLQGAPNQPQHF
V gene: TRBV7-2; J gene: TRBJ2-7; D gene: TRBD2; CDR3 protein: CASSNLGGYEQYF
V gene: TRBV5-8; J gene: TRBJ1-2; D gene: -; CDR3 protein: CASSLTRGGYGYTF
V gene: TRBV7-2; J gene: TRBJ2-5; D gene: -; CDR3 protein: CASSLGPGAWGETQYF
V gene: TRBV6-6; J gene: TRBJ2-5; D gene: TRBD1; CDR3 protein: CASSRQGALQETQYF
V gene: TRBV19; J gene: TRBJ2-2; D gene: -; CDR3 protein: CASSTTSSGLFF
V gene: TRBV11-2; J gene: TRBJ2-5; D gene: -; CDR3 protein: CASSLVWATQETQYF
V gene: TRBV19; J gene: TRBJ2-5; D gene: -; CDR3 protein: CASSIVSQETQYF